This paragraph covers one TCR beta chain sequence. Its antigen is as yet unknown. Sequenced by immunoSEQ multiplex PCR; TCRdb stores in-frame clones only, minus some. The sample lists around 24,000 clones; less than 90% were seen once. This sample was included in a study of lymphopenia after photon versus proton radiotherapy. Study observations and caveats: Oligoclonal CD8+ Temra expansion after nadir drove photon patients' diversity drop. Under photons, naive T cells and diversity fell while effector/memory populations rose. Post-nadir TCR diversity decline inversely tracked overall survival among those who died.

Trimming removed 4 bases from V and 0 bases from J, with 28 bases in between. The CDR3 runs to 20 residues. Germline V gives CDR1 MGHRA, CDR2 YSYEKL. The TCR sequence derives from a woman aged 50 to 65 with pancreatic cancer. Material: peripheral blood, obtained from a patient treated with photon-based radiotherapy. The J gene is TRBJ2-7, the V gene TRBV4-1; the D call may be TRBD1 or TRBD2 (6 bases each). CDR3: CASSPRAGGVSSADSYEQYF. The CDR3 region has the DNA TGCGCCAGCAGCCCAAGGGCCGGGGGCGTCTCGTCGGCGGACTCCTACGAGCAGTACTTC.